This entry is about one TCR beta chain. Its target is unknown. This entry is derived from a study of cytomegalovirus exposure and HLA in healthy donors. General study points: Rarity held for most TCR sequences, but there were some public TCRs that occurred in many donors.

The germline CDR1 and CDR2 sequences are MDHEN and SYDVKM. CDR3 length: 15 residues. Trimming at V came to 5 bases and at J to 2 bases, leaving 4 bases not matched to a gene. Sequenced by immunoSEQ multiplex PCR; TCRdb stores in-frame clones only, minus some. Found here are 55,000 to 70,000 clones, 90% to 95% of them singletons; the top ten hold about 2.2%. The sequenced material came from PBMCs. The sequence derives from a young man in good health and CMV-seronegative. The V gene is TRBV28, the J gene TRBJ1-2; 11 bases align to TRBD1. The CDR3 reads CASSPRTGGNYGYTF. Here the CDR3 DNA reads TGTGCCAGCAGTCCCCGGACAGGGGGCAACTATGGCTACACCTTC.